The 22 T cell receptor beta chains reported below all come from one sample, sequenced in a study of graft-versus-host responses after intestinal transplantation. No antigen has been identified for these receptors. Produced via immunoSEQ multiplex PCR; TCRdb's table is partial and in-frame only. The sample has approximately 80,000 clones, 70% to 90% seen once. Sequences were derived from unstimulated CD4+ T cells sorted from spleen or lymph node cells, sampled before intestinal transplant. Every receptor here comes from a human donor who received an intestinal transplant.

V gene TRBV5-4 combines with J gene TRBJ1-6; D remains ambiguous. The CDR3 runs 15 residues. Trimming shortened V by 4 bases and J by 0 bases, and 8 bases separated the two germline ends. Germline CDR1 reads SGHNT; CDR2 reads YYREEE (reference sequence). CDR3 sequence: CASSVQSSYNSPLHF. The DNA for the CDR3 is TGTGCCAGCAGCGTACAGAGCTCCTATAATTCACCCCTCCACTTT.

CDR3 loop: CASSLVGQSSYNEQFF. In DNA form, the CDR3 reads TGCGCCAGCAGCTTGGTTGGACAGAGCTCCTACAATGAGCAGTTCTTC. This sequence joins TRBV5-1 and TRBJ2-1; a possible D gene is TRBD1 (6 bases). V was trimmed by 0 bases and J by 0 bases, leaving 10 bases between them. The CDR3 loop spans 16 amino acids. The germline gives CDR1 SGHRS, CDR2 YFSETQ. The whole variable domain, remainder taken from reference TRBV5-1 and TRBJ2-1, is KAGVTQTPRYLIKTRGQQVTLSCSPISGHRSVSWYQQTPGQGLQFLFEYFSETQRNKGNFPGRFSGRQFSNSRSEMNVSTLELGDSALYLCASSLVGQSSYNEQFFGPGTRLTVL.

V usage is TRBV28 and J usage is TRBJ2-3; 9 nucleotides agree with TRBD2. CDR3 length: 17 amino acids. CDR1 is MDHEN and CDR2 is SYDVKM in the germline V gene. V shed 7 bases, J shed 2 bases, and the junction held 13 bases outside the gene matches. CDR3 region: CASTAPIAGEYTDTQYF. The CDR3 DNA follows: TGTGCCAGCACCGCGCCCATAGCGGGGGAGTACACAGATACGCAGTATTTT.

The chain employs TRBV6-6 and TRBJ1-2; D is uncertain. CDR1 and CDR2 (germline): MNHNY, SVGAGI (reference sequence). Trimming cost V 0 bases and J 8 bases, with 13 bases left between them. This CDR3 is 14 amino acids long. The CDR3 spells CASSYSREVGGYTF. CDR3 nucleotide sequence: TGTGCCAGCAGTTACTCCCGGGAGGTCGGGGGCTACACCTTC.

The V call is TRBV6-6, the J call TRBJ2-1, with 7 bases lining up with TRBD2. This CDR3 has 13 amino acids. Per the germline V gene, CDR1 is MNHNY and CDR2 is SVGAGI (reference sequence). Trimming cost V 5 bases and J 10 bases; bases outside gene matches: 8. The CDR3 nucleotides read TGTGCCAGCAGTCCCGTTAGGGAGGGCGAGCAGTTCTTC. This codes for CASSPVREGEQFF.

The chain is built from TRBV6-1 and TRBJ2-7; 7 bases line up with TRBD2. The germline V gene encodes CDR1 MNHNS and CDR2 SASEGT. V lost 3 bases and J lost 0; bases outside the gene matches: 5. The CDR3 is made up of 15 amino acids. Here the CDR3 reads CASSEAGVSSYEQYF. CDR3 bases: TGTGCCAGCAGTGAGGCGGGGGTCAGCTCCTACGAGCAGTACTTC.

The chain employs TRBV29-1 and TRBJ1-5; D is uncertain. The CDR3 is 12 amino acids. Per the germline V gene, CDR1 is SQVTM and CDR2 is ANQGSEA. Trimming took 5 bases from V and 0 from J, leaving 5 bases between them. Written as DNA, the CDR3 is TGCAGCGTTCAGGCTAGCAATCAGCCCCAGCATTTT. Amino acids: CSVQASNQPQHF.

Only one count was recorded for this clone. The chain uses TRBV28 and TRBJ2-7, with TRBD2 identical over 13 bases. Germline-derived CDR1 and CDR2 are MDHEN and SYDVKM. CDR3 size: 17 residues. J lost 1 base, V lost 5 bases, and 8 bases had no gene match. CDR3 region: CASSPSMGLAGSYEQYF. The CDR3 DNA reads TGTGCCAGCAGTCCCTCCATGGGACTAGCGGGGTCCTACGAGCAGTACTTC.

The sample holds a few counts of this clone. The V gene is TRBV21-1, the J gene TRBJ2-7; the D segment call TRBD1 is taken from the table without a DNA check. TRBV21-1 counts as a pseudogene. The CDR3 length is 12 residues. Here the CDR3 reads CASSHRGYEQYF. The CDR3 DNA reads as TGTGCCAGCAGCCACAGGGGCTACGAGCAGTACTTC.

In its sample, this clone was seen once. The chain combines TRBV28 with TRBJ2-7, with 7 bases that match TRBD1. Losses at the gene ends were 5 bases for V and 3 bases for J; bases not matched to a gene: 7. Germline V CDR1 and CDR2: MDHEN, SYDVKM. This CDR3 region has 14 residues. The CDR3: CASSARQGSYEQYF. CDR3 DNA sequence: TGTGCCAGCAGTGCCCGACAGGGAAGCTACGAGCAGTACTTC.

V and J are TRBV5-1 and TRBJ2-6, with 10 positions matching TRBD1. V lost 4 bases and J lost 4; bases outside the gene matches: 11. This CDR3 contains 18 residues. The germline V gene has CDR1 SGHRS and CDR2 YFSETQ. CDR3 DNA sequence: TGCGCCAGCAGCCCAGCCGGGACAGGGGTATCCGGGGCCAACGTCCTGACTTTC. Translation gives CASSPAGTGVSGANVLTF. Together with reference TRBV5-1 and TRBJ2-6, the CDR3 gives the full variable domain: KAGVTQTPRYLIKTRGQQVTLSCSPISGHRSVSWYQQTPGQGLQFLFEYFSETQRNKGNFPGRFSGRQFSNSRSEMNVSTLELGDSALYLCASSPAGTGVSGANVLTFGAGSRLTVL.

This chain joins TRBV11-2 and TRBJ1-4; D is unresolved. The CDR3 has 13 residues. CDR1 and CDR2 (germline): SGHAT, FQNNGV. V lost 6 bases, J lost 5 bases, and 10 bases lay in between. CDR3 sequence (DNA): TGTGCCAGCAGTCAGGCCTTCAATGAAAAACTGTTTTTT. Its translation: CASSQAFNEKLFF.

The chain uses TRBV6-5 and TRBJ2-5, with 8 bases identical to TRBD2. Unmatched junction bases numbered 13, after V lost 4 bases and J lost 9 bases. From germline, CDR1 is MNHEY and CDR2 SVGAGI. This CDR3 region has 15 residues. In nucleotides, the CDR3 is TGTGCCAGCAGTTTACGCGGGGGGCCCAAAGGGGCCCAGTACTTC. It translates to CASSLRGGPKGAQYF.

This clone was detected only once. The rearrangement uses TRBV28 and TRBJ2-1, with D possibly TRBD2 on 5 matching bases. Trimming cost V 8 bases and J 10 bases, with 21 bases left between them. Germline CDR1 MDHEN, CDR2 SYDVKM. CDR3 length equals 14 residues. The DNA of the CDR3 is TGTGCCAGCGGAGTTGAGGGTCTTTCACGAGAGCAGTTCTTC. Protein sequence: CASGVEGLSREQFF.

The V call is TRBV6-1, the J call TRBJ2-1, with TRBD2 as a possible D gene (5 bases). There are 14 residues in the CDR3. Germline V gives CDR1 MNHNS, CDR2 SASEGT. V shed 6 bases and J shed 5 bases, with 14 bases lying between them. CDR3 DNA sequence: TGTGCCAGCAGGACAATAGCGAGGGACAATGAGCAGTTCTTC. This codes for CASRTIARDNEQFF.

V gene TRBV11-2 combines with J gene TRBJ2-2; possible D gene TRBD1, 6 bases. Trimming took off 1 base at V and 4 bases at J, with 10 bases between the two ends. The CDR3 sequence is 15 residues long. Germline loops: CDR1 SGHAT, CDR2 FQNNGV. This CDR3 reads CASSLVGRGTGELFF. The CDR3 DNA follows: TGTGCCAGCAGCTTAGTGGGCAGGGGCACCGGGGAGCTGTTTTTT.

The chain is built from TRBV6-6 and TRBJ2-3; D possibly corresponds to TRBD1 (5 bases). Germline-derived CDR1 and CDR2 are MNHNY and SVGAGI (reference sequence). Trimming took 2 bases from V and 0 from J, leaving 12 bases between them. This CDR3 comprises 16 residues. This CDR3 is CASSYPRTLSTDTQYF. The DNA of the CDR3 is TGTGCCAGCAGTTACCCTCGGACACTTAGCACAGATACGCAGTATTTT.

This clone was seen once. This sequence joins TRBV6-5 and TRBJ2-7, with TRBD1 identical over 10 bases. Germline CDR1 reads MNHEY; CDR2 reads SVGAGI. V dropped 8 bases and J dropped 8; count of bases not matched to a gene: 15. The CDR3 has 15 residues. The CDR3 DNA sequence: TGTGCCAGCCTTGGGGGGGGACAGGGGACATTCAAGCAGTACTTC. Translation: CASLGGGQGTFKQYF.

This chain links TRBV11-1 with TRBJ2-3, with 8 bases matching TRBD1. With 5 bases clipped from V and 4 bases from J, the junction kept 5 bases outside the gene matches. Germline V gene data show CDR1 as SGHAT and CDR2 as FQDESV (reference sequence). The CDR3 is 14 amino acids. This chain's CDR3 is CASSRQGISDTQYF. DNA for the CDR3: TGTGCCAGCAGCCGACAGGGGATTTCAGATACGCAGTATTTT.

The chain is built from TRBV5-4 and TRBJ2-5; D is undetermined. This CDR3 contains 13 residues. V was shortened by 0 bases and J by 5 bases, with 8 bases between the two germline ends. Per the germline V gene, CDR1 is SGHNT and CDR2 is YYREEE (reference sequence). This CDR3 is CASSLGYRETQYF. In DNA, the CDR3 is TGTGCCAGCAGCTTGGGATATCGGGAGACCCAGTACTTC. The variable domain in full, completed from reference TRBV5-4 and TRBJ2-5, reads ETGVTQSPTHLIKTRGQQVTLRCSSQSGHNTVSWYQQALGQGPQFIFQYYREEENGRGNFPPRFSGLQFPNYSSELNVNALELDDSALYLCASSLGYRETQYFGPGTRLLVL.

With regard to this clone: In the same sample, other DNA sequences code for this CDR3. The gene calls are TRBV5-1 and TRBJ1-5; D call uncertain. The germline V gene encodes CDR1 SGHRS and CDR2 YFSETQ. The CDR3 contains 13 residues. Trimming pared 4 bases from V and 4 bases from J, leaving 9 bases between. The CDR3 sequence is CASSVDGNQPQHF. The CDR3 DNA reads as TGCGCCAGCAGCGTGGACGGTAATCAGCCCCAGCATTTT.

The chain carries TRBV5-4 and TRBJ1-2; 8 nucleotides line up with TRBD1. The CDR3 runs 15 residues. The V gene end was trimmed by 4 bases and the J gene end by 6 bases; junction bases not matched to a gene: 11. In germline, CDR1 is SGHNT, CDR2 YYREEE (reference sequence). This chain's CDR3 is CASSRVDRALNGYTF. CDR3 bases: TGTGCCAGCAGCCGGGTGGACAGGGCTCTTAATGGCTACACCTTC.